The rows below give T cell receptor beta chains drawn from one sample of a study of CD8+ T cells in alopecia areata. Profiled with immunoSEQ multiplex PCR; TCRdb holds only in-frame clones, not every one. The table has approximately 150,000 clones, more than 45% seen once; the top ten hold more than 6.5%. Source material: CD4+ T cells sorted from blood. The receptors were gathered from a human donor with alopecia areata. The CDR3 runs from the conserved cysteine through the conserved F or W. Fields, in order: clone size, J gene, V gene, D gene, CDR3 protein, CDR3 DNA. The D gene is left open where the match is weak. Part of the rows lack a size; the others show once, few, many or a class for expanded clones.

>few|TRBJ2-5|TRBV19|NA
CASSMFEGETQYF
TGTGCCAGTAGTATGTTCGAGGGGGAGACCCAGTACTTC
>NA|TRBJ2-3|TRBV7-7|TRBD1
CASSATGGATDTQYF
TGTGCTAGCAGCGCTACAGGGGGAGCCACAGATACGCAGTATTTT
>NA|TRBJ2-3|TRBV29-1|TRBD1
CSVETGTVSTDTQYF
TGCAGCGTTGAGACCGGGACAGTGAGCACAGATACGCAGTATTTC
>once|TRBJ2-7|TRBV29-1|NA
CSVGTYEQYF
TGCAGCGTTGGGACCTACGAGCAGTACTTC
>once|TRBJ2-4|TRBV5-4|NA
CASSLGQVLAKNIQYF
TGTGCCAGCAGCTTGGGGCAGGTGCTAGCCAAAAACATTCAGTACTTC
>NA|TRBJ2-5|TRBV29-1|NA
CSVEQGSQETQYF
TGCAGCGTTGAACAGGGATCCCAAGAGACCCAGTACTTC
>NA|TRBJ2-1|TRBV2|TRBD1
CASMVGTVIGEQFF
TGTGCCAGCATGGTAGGGACAGTGATTGGTGAGCAGTTCTTC
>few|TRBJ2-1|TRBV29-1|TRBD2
CSVVQVQLAGPYNEQFF
TGCAGCGTTGTGCAGGTTCAGCTAGCGGGCCCGTACAATGAGCAGTTCTTC
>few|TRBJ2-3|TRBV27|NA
CASSFLTKDTQYF
TGTGCCAGCAGTTTCCTGACCAAAGATACGCAGTATTTT
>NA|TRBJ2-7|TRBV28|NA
CASRAGSSYEQYF
TGTGCCAGCAGAGCCGGGTCCTCCTACGAGCAGTACTTC
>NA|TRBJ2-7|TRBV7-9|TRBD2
CASSSASPTSGTFYEQYF
TGTGCCAGCAGTTCGGCCTCCCCTACTAGCGGGACTTTTTACGAGCAGTACTTC
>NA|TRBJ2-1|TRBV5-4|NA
CASGYSRLSDEQFF
TGTGCCAGCGGATACTCTAGGCTATCGGATGAGCAGTTCTTC
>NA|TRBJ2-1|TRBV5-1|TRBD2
CASSMDGLAGEGSNEQFF
TGCGCCAGCAGCATGGATGGACTAGCGGGAGAAGGGTCCAATGAGCAGTTCTTC
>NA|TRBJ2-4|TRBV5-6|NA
CASSFRDTQYF
TGTGCCAGCAGCTTCCGGGACACACAGTACTTC
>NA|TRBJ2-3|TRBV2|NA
CASSEVASTDTQYF
TGTGCCAGCAGTGAAGTAGCATCAACAGATACGCAGTATTTT
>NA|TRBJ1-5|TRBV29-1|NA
CSVGGSNQPQHF
TGCAGCGTTGGGGGTAGCAATCAGCCCCAGCATTTT
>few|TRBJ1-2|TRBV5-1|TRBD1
CASSLRTGDGYTF
TGCGCCAGCAGCTTGCGGACAGGGGATGGCTACACCTTC
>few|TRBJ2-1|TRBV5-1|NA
CASSLFPNNEQFF
TGCGCCAGCAGCTTGTTTCCCAACAATGAGCAGTTCTTC
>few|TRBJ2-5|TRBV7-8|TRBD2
CASSPGLAVKSVETQYF
TGTGCCAGCAGCCCGGGACTAGCGGTAAAAAGTGTCGAGACCCAGTACTTC
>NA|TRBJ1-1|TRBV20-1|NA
CSPGLNTEAFF
TGCAGTCCGGGGCTGAACACTGAAGCTTTCTTT
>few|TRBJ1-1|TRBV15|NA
CATSRDDRWTEAFF
TGTGCCACCAGCAGGGACGACCGGTGGACTGAAGCTTTCTTT
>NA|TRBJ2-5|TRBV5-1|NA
CASSLGRYQETQYF
TGCGCCAGCAGCTTGGGCAGATACCAAGAGACCCAGTACTTC
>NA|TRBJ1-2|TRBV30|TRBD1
CAWQTGSYGYTF
TGTGCCTGGCAGACAGGGTCCTATGGCTACACCTTC
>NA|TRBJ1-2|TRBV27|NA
CASSSSTGYYGYTF
TGTGCCAGCAGTTCGAGTACAGGGTACTATGGCTACACCTTC
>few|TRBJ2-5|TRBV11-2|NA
CASSPGHGGETQYF
TGTGCCAGCAGCCCAGGACACGGTGGGGAGACCCAGTACTTC
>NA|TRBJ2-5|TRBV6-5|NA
CASSDNGGLETQYF
TGTGCCAGCAGTGACAACGGAGGTTTGGAGACCCAGTACTTC
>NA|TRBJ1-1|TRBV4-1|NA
CASSQAQTSLNTEAFF
TGCGCCAGCAGCCAAGCCCAGACTTCTCTGAACACTGAAGCTTTCTTT
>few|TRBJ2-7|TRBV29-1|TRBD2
CSAAQGAGAGRQYF
TGCAGCGCCGCCCAGGGAGCGGGGGCCGGGAGGCAGTACTTC
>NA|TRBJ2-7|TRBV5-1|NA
CASSLGASGVEYEQYF
TGCGCCAGCAGCTTGGGGGCCAGCGGTGTAGAGTACGAGCAGTACTTC
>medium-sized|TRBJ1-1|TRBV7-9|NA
CASSTRAGNTEAFF
TGTGCCAGCAGCACAAGAGCCGGGAACACTGAAGCTTTCTTT
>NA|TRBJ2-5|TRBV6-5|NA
CASSYSGTLETQYF
TGTGCCAGCAGTTACTCCGGGACTCTGGAGACCCAGTACTTC
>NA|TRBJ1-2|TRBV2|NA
CASSPDSSNYGYTF
TGTGCCAGCAGCCCGGACAGTTCTAACTATGGCTACACCTTC
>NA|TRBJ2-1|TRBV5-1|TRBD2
CASNGLADYNEQFF
TGCGCCAGCAACGGTCTAGCGGACTACAATGAGCAGTTCTTC
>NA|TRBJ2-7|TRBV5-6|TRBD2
CASSFGGYEQYF
TGTGCCAGCAGCTTCGGGGGGTACGAGCAGTACTTC
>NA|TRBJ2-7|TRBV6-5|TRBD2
CASSYRTSGRLNEQYF
TGTGCCAGCAGTTACAGAACTAGCGGGAGGCTGAACGAGCAGTACTTC
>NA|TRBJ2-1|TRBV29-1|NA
CSVDWGDNEQFF
TGCAGCGTTGATTGGGGGGACAATGAGCAGTTCTTC
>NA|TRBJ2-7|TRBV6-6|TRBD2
CASRTTFSGSSYEQYF
TGTGCCAGCAGAACAACTTTTAGCGGGAGCTCCTACGAGCAGTACTTC
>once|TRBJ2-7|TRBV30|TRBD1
CACTTGGIDEQYF
TGTGCCTGTACGACAGGGGGAATAGACGAGCAGTACTTC
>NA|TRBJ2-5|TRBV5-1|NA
CASSLGGGTIYQETQYF
TGCGCCAGCAGCTTGGGTGGCGGGACCATCTACCAAGAGACCCAGTACTTC
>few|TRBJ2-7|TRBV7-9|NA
CASTGGYEQYF
TGTGCCAGCACCGGGGGCTACGAGCAGTACTTC
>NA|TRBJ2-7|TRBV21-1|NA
CASSKEPPGTGYTTYEQYF
TGTGCCAGCAGCAAAGAACCCCCCGGGACAGGGTATACCACCTACGAGCAGTACTTC
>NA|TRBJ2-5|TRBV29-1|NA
CSVSFRGRGGENQETQYF
TGCAGCGTTTCCTTTAGGGGGCGCGGGGGCGAAAACCAAGAGACCCAGTACTTC